This T cell receptor (beta chain) was profiled in a study of T cells in Graves' hyperthyroidism and ophthalmopathy. Between the trimmed V and J ends, which lost 5 bases and 7 bases, there was a span of 12 bases. Germline lookup yields CDR1 SEHNR and CDR2 FQNEAQ (reference sequence). This CDR3 region has 13 residues. From RNA transcripts, TCR beta CDR3 regions were amplified. TCR CDR3 underwent first-round RT-PCR with the HTBI primer set. MiXCR was run by TCRdb on the multiplex PCR reads, yielding one entry per CDR3 protein. The sample has about 570,000 distinct CDR3 sequences, roughly 50% seen once. This clonotype has ten or more counts.

The TCR comes from an adult woman with Graves' disease, either hyperthyroidism or ophthalmopathy (not recorded which). This chain uses TRBV7-9 with TRBJ1-5, with D possibly TRBD1 on 6 matching bases. The sample taken for sequencing was peripheral blood or thyroid tissue (not recorded which). Here the CDR3 DNA reads TGTGCCAGCAGCCCAACAGGGTTGCAGCCCCAGCATTTT. Translation gives CASSPTGLQPQHF.